This TCR beta chain was profiled in a study of blood T cell repertoires in COVID-19 (dated by TCRdb to between 2020 and 2021). A note on the overall study: The collaborator samples originated in the United States, Italy and Spain and spanned the acute and convalescent phases of COVID-19. The material from the prospective study consisted of cDNA or gDNA derived from T cells, B-cell-depleted T cells, or PBMCs. Deeply sampled blood TCRbeta repertoires from subjects exposed to, actively infected with, or recovered from COVID-19 were included in the dataset. A freely available public database, intended as a resource for researchers studying the immune response to SARS-CoV-2, is where the repertoires were released. The samples were drawn from two sources: the first 160 participants of the ongoing ImmuneRACE study, and 1,200 or so subjects contributed by 6 global collaborators. Sample metadata almost always included a de-identified subject ID, COVID-19 status, age in years and sex. Where available, HLA class I and class II types were taken from metadata supplied by the sample provider and were not determined by assay-based typing.

Details on this clone: No antigen is known for it. No clone much larger than this one lies a single base away; base qualities are absent.

Participants in the prospective study were enrolled through a virtual design, were aged roughly 18 to 100 years, and lived in about two dozen United States geographic areas. To assign participants to cohorts, the prospective study relied on clinical history that participants themselves reported in a screening survey and a study questionnaire. Recovered participants in ImmuneRACE Cohort 3 were defined as having two consecutive negative NP/OP PCR tests, clearance from a healthcare professional, or resolution of symptoms. Each participant in the prospective study had whole blood, serum and a nasopharyngeal or oropharyngeal swab collected by mobile phlebotomists. Over a roughly 2-month period, participants in the prospective study had the option of providing additional blood draws and questionnaires. Before DNA extraction, blood samples from the prospective study were shipped at room temperature or frozen.

The junction shows trimming of 2 bases on V and 1 base on J, and the gene matches do not reach 5 bases of it. Including the terminal cysteine and phenylalanine, the CDR3 comprises 16 residues. Kept here is only the CDR3 DNA, which spans 48 bases and is read in frame from base 1. Reading the germline V gene gives CDR1 SGHTA and CDR2 FQGNSA. Here is what the overall study found, with its caveats: How much clinical and demographic metadata was included differed by source and by participant, and the metadata was provided uncurated.

TCRbeta CDR3 regions were amplified from genomic DNA using the immunoSEQ Assay, a bias-controlled multiplex PCR. Turning to the authors' computational methods: The number of nucleated cells in each sample was estimated from the amplification of reference gene primers within the assay. Sequence reads were collapsed and filtered to measure the absolute abundance of every unique TCRbeta CDR3 rearrangement. Productive Simpson clonality was computed per sample as the square root of Simpson's diversity index over productive rearrangements. TCRdb holds this immuneACCESS table with in-frame rearrangements only. Some clones are missing; in checked studies, unresolved V genes explain under half, and the rest has no known cause. V and J calls and clone size are copied from that table; D and trimming were computed from the DNA. The sample contains 400,000 to 450,000 clones, 75% to 90% of them found a single time. 1.1% of the sample is in the top ten clones.

This TCR derives from a man in his thirties or forties who had recovered from COVID-19. The rearranged segments are TRBV7-2 and TRBJ2-5; 9 middle bases align to TRBD2. Sequenced: PBMCs or T cells enriched from blood (not recorded which). The DNA is as follows: TGTGCCAGCAGCTTACAGGCTAGCGGGACCCAAGAGACCCAGTACTTC. Translated, it gives CASSLQASGTQETQYF.